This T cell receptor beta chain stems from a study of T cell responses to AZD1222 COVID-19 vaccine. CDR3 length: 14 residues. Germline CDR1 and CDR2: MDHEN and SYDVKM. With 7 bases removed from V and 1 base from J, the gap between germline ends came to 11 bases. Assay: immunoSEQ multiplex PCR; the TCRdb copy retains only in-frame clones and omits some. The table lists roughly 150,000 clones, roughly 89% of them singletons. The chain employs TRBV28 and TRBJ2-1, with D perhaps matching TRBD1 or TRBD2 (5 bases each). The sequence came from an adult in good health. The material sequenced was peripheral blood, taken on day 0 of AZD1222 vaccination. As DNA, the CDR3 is TGTGCCAGCACCCGAGGGGATTCCTACAATGAGCAGTTCTTC. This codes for CASTRGDSYNEQFF.